This is a list of T cell receptor beta chains from one sample in a study of post-analysis software for immune sequencing data. MiXCR, applied by TCRdb to the PCR reads, yields one record per CDR3 protein. The sample records under 200,000 distinct CDR3 sequences, roughly 34% being singletons. The sample in question was blood, obtained after autologous hematopoietic stem cell transplantation. Receptors were obtained from a girl between 10 and 17 years old with multiple sclerosis. The CDR3 runs from the conserved cysteine through the conserved F or W. D genes are given only for firm matches. Clone size is stated in some rows and not others, as once, few, many or a class when expanded.

clone size	V gene	CDR3 length	D gene	J gene	CDR3 protein	CDR3 DNA
NA	TRBV6-1	14	NA	TRBJ2-4	CASRRDLAKNIQYF	TGTGCCAGCAGGCGAGACCTAGCCAAAAACATTCAGTACTTC
NA	TRBV20-1	14	NA	TRBJ1-2	CSARDGQGVDGYTF	TGCAGTGCTAGAGATGGGCAGGGAGTGGATGGCTACACCTTC
NA	TRBV5-6	12	NA	TRBJ1-2	CASSFWEYGYTF	TGTGCCAGCAGCTTTTGGGAATATGGCTACACCTTC
NA	TRBV5-1	14	TRBD1	TRBJ2-7	CASSLLRGRNEQYF	TGCGCCAGCAGCTTGCTCAGGGGGCGAAACGAGCAGTACTTC
NA	TRBV3-1	16	TRBD2	TRBJ2-5	CANSPSGGSSLETQYF	TGTGCCAACAGCCCCAGCGGGGGCTCCTCCTTAGAGACCCAGTACTTC
many	TRBV18	13	NA	TRBJ2-5	CASSPQGIETQYF	TGTGCCAGCTCACCACAGGGAATAGAGACCCAGTACTTC
few	TRBV20-1	13	NA	TRBJ2-5	CSARTPREVTQYF	TGCAGTGCTAGGACCCCCCGAGAGGTGACCCAGTACTTC
NA	TRBV25-1	17	NA	TRBJ1-2	CASSENTLGGSYYGYTF	TGTGCCAGCAGTGAAAATACTCTGGGCGGAAGCTACTATGGCTACACCTTC
NA	TRBV2	11	NA	TRBJ2-7	CASSELVEQYF	TGTGCCAGCAGTGAACTGGTCGAGCAGTACTTC
NA	TRBV7-2	13	NA	TRBJ2-7	CASSSPPFYEQYF	TGTGCCAGCAGCTCCCCACCCTTCTACGAGCAGTACTTC
NA	TRBV6-2/TRBV6-3	18	TRBD2	TRBJ2-1	CASSKLAGAPLAYNEQFF	TGTGCCAGCAGCAAACTAGCGGGAGCCCCTTTGGCCTACAATGAGCAGTTCTTC